A selection of T cell receptor beta chains follows, all from one sample in a study of T cell responses to AZD1222 COVID-19 vaccine. Sequencing used immunoSEQ multiplex PCR; TCRdb keeps in-frame clones, though not all of them. The sample lists hundreds of thousands of clones; 85% to 95% were seen once. This sample comprised peripheral blood, obtained on day 0 of MenACWY control vaccination. The receptors were gathered from an adult in good health. The CDR3 runs from the conserved cysteine through the conserved F or W. A D gene is named only where the DNA matches it firmly. The size field is filled for only some rows; it gives once, few, many or a size class.

clone_size	d_call	v_call	j_call	cdr3_nt	cdr3_aa
-	TRBD2	TRBV10-3	TRBJ2-3	TGTGCCATCAGTGAGCCTAAAGCGGGGGAGGGAGATACGCAGTATTTT	CAISEPKAGEGDTQYF
-	-	TRBV3-1/TRBV3-2	TRBJ1-5	TGTGCCAGCAGCCTCTCGGGGAAACCCTTTTATAGCAATCAGCCCCAGCATTTT	CASSLSGKPFYSNQPQHF
-	TRBD1	TRBV2	TRBJ2-1	TGTGCCAGCAGTGAGGCAGGGGGCAATGAGCAGTTCTTC	CASSEAGGNEQFF
-	-	TRBV20-1	TRBJ2-5	TGCAGTGCCGTCGGTGTGAAGACCCAGTACTTC	CSAVGVKTQYF
-	TRBD1	TRBV7-2	TRBJ1-1	TGTGCCAGCAGCTTGCAACCCCAGGGGGCTGGTACTGAAGCTTTCTTT	CASSLQPQGAGTEAFF
-	-	TRBV9	TRBJ1-5	TGTGCCAGCAGCGCAGGGCTCGTTAGTCAGCCCCAGCATTTT	CASSAGLVSQPQHF
-	-	TRBV2	TRBJ2-7	TGTGCCAGCAGAGATTACACCGGGACGTCGAACTACGAGCAGTACTTC	CASRDYTGTSNYEQYF
-	-	TRBV29-1	TRBJ1-3	TGCAGCGTTGACAGTGCTGGAAACACCATATATTTT	CSVDSAGNTIYF
-	-	TRBV30	TRBJ1-2	TGTGCCTGGAGTGTCTCGACTAACTATGGCTACACCTTC	CAWSVSTNYGYTF
few	-	TRBV9	TRBJ2-1	TGTGCCAGCAGCGTCGATTCCGGGAGCTACAATGAGCAGTTCTTC	CASSVDSGSYNEQFF
-	TRBD1	TRBV27	TRBJ1-1	TGTGCCAGCAGCTACAGGGGTAACACTGAAGCTTTCTTT	CASSYRGNTEAFF
-	TRBD1	TRBV18	TRBJ1-1	TGTGCCAGCTCATCACAGGGGATGAACACTGAAGCTTTCTTT	CASSSQGMNTEAFF
-	-	TRBV7-9	TRBJ1-5	TGTGCCAGCAGCTTAGTTCTATCCGACGGGCTGGCTCAGCCCCAGCATTTT	CASSLVLSDGLAQPQHF
-	TRBD1	TRBV29-1	TRBJ1-2	TGCAGCGTTGAGGGGACAGGGGCTCAGTTTCTCTATGGCTACACCTTC	CSVEGTGAQFLYGYTF
once	TRBD1	TRBV7-6	TRBJ2-2	TGTGCCAGCAGCTTAGAGGGACAGGGGAGGTTCGGGGAGCTGTTTTTT	CASSLEGQGRFGELFF
-	-	TRBV18	TRBJ1-5	TGTGCCAGCTCGGCTACAGTCCCCTATAGCAATCAGCCCCAGCATTTT	CASSATVPYSNQPQHF
-	-	TRBV27	TRBJ2-7	TGTGCCAGCAGTTGGGCAGGGGCTAGCTCCTACGAGCAGTACTTC	CASSWAGASSYEQYF
-	TRBD1	TRBV7-6	TRBJ1-1	TGTGCCAGCAGGGGACAGGCTGGCACTGAAGCTTTCTTT	CASRGQAGTEAFF
-	TRBD1	TRBV7-6	TRBJ2-1	TGTGCCAGCAGCTCCCGAGTAGGGGGCCCGGACAATGAGCAGTTCTTC	CASSSRVGGPDNEQFF
-	-	TRBV4-3	TRBJ1-4	TGCGCCAGCAGCCAAGGGGTTGGGCCGGCGGGGAAACTGTTTTTT	CASSQGVGPAGKLFF
-	TRBD1	TRBV7-9	TRBJ2-1	TGTGCCAGCAGCTGGGGACAGGGGACCAATGAGCAGTTCTTC	CASSWGQGTNEQFF
-	-	TRBV12-3/TRBV12-4	TRBJ1-1	TGTGCCAGCAGTTTGACAGGGAACACTGAAGCTTTCTTT	CASSLTGNTEAFF
-	TRBD1	TRBV28	TRBJ1-2	TGTGCCAGCAGTTTATGGGACAGGGTTGAGGGCTACACCTTC	CASSLWDRVEGYTF
-	-	TRBV5-8	TRBJ2-3	TGTGCCAGCAGCTGGAGCGAACTTAGCACAGATACGCAGTATTTT	CASSWSELSTDTQYF
-	-	TRBV18	TRBJ1-5	TGTGCCAGCTCACCGGGCGGTCCTAATCAGCCCCAGCATTTT	CASSPGGPNQPQHF
-	TRBD1	TRBV6-6	TRBJ1-5	TGTGCCAGCAGTTACCGGACAGGGTCCGCCAATCAGCCCCAGCATTTT	CASSYRTGSANQPQHF